Each of the 22 T cell receptor beta chains below was sequenced from the same sample in a study of blood T cell repertoires in COVID-19. Method: immunoSEQ multiplex PCR; TCRdb's copy keeps in-frame clones and lacks some. In the table there are 80,000 to 100,000 clones, 80% of which are singletons. Sequences were obtained from peripheral blood. These receptors were obtained from a human donor in a cohort sampled during active COVID-19.

This clone was observed a few times. The chain is built from TRBV28 and TRBJ1-1; D is possibly TRBD1 (5 bases). The CDR3 contains 12 residues. Per the germline V gene, CDR1 is MDHEN and CDR2 is SYDVKM. V lost 7 bases to trimming and J lost 10 bases, with 16 bases between them. The CDR3 coding sequence is TGTGCCAGCACCAAAAGTAAGCAGGGAGCTTTCTTT. It codes for CASTKSKQGAFF.

This clone has a single count. V is TRBV28 and J is TRBJ2-5; the D gene is possibly TRBD2 (7 bases). V lost 6 bases to trimming and J lost 5 bases, with 22 bases between them. This CDR3 has 16 residues. Germline V lookup: CDR1 MDHEN, CDR2 SYDVKM. In DNA form, the CDR3 reads TGTGCCAGCAGCCTAAGGGGGGGCCCTAGTGGGGAGACCCAGTACTTC. As protein: CASSLRGGPSGETQYF.

The chain joins TRBV18 to TRBJ1-4; a weak D match, TRBD1 (6 bases). CDR1 is KGHSH and CDR2 is LQKENI in the germline V gene. The CDR3 spans 15 residues. Trimming stripped 3 bases from V and 7 bases from J, with 15 bases between. The CDR3 sequence is CASSPRDRLGEKLFF. CDR3 nucleotide sequence: TGTGCCAGCTCACCTCGCGACAGGTTGGGTGAAAAACTGTTTTTT.

The CDR3 sequence: CASSIRVDRGRSGNQPQHF. CDR3 nucleotides: TGTGCCAGTAGTATAAGGGTCGACAGGGGGCGATCGGGCAATCAGCCCCAGCATTTT. This sequence joins TRBV19 and TRBJ1-5, with 10 positions matching TRBD1. V shed 2 bases and J 2 bases; nucleotides not matched to a gene: 12. The V gene's germline CDR1 is LNHDA and CDR2 SQIVND (reference sequence). The CDR3 consists of 19 residues.

This chain connects TRBV5-4 to TRBJ2-5; TRBD1 is a possible D gene (7 bases). Germline assignment: CDR1 SGHNT and CDR2 YYREEE (reference sequence). The CDR3 contains 14 residues. The V and J ends lost 1 base and 5 bases respectively, with 12 bases between them. CDR3 nucleotides: TGTGCCAGCAGCTTGCGTGCAGGGGGGGAGACCCAGTACTTC. Translating gives CASSLRAGGETQYF.

This rearrangement joins TRBV19 to TRBJ1-2; D not resolved. Germline loops: CDR1 LNHDA, CDR2 SQIVND (reference sequence). The CDR3 is 12 residues long. Trimming shortened V by 4 bases and J by 7 bases, and 10 bases separated the two germline ends. The CDR3 is CASSTRTFGYTF. In nucleotides, the CDR3 is TGTGCCAGTAGTACCAGAACATTTGGCTACACCTTC.

The chain is built from TRBV5-4 and TRBJ1-2, with 8 bases that match TRBD1. With 0 bases clipped from V and 3 bases from J, the junction kept 7 bases outside the gene matches. CDR3 size: 16 residues. Germline-derived CDR1 and CDR2 are SGHNT and YYREEE (reference sequence). CDR3 residues: CASSLGQGAQDYGYTF. The CDR3 DNA reads as TGTGCCAGCAGCTTGGGTCAGGGGGCGCAGGACTATGGCTACACCTTC.

The chain has TRBV5-5 and TRBJ1-1, with no clear D. Germline V lookup: CDR1 SGHKS, CDR2 YYEKEE (reference sequence). Between the trimmed V and J ends, which lost 1 base and 0 bases, there was a span of 10 bases. The CDR3 runs 15 residues. Written as DNA, the CDR3 is TGTGCCAGCAGCTTGCAATGGCCTCTGAACACTGAAGCTTTCTTT. Translating gives CASSLQWPLNTEAFF. Filled out from reference TRBV5-5 and TRBJ1-1, the complete variable domain reads DAGVTQSPTHLIKTRGQQVTLRCSPISGHKSVSWYQQVLGQGPQFIFQYYEKEERGRGNFPDRFSARQFPNYSSELNVNALLLGDSALYLCASSLQWPLNTEAFFGQGTRLTVV.

CDR3 region: CASSIRRGVSGNTIYF. The CDR3 DNA follows: TGTGCCAGTAGTATTCGGCGGGGAGTATCTGGAAACACCATATATTTT. The chain recombines TRBV19 with TRBJ1-3; D uncertain. Trimming shortened V by 3 bases and J by 1 base, and 13 bases separated the two germline ends. Germline CDR1 reads LNHDA; CDR2 reads SQIVND (reference sequence). CDR3 size: 16 residues.

This clone was seen only a few times. The V call is TRBV6-5, the J call TRBJ2-7; TRBD2 matches at 12 bases. The V and J ends lost 7 bases and 2 bases, in that order; junction bases with no gene match: 3. The CDR3 covers 14 residues. Germline V gene sequence: CDR1 MNHEY, CDR2 SVGAGI. CDR3 region: CASMSSGRAYEQYF. In nucleotides, the CDR3 is TGTGCCAGCATGTCTAGCGGGAGGGCCTACGAGCAGTACTTC.

The chain uses TRBV19 and TRBJ1-5; D may be TRBD1 (6 bases). The CDR3 sequence is 16 residues long. Germline CDR1 is LNHDA and CDR2 is SQIVND (reference sequence). Deletions cut 3 bases from V and 0 bases from J, with 12 bases between. The CDR3 DNA is TGTGCCAGTAGTATCGGACAGCCTTATAGCAATCAGCCCCAGCATTTT. Protein: CASSIGQPYSNQPQHF.

The chain is built from TRBV2 and TRBJ2-2; TRBD1 matches at 8 bases. This CDR3 comprises 15 residues. Germline CDR1 and CDR2: SNHLY and FYNNEI. With V trimmed by 7 bases and J by 6 bases, 10 bases remained unmatched. This chain's CDR3 is CASTGQGLFPGELFF. For the CDR3, the DNA is TGTGCCAGCACAGGACAGGGCTTATTTCCCGGGGAGCTGTTTTTT.

The CDR3 DNA is TGCGCCAGCAGCCAAGAGGGACTAGCGGGACCGGCAGATACGCAGTATTTT. Translated: CASSQEGLAGPADTQYF. The chain recombines TRBV4-1 with TRBJ2-3; 13 nucleotides match TRBD2. V dropped 0 bases and J dropped 4; count of bases not matched to a gene: 4. The CDR3 has 17 amino acids. Germline assignment: CDR1 MGHRA and CDR2 YSYEKL.

This clone was recorded only once. This sequence joins TRBV9 and TRBJ2-4, with 8 bases lining up with TRBD2. The CDR3 extends over 15 amino acids. Germline loops: CDR1 SGDLS, CDR2 YYNGEE. V gave up 2 bases and J gave up 7 bases; unmatched junction bases: 8. The CDR3 DNA sequence: TGTGCCAGCAGCGTCCGAGCGGGCGGGGGGAACATTCAGTACTTC. It yields the protein CASSVRAGGGNIQYF.

V is TRBV24-1 and J is TRBJ2-3; 9 bases match TRBD1. This CDR3 region has 15 residues. V lost 9 bases and J lost 5; bases outside the gene matches: 11. The V gene's germline CDR1 is KGHDR and CDR2 SFDVKD. CDR3 sequence (DNA): TGTGCCACCGGGGTTAACAGGGGGCGCCGAGATACGCAGTATTTT. This sequence encodes CATGVNRGRRDTQYF.

This clone was picked up one time. The J gene is TRBJ2-7, the V gene TRBV18, with TRBD1 matching 7 bases. The CDR3 contains 14 residues. From germline, CDR1 is KGHSH and CDR2 LQKENI. Germline trimming cut 5 bases from V and 5 bases from J; bases unmatched to any gene: 9. CDR3 nucleotides: TGTGCCAGCTCAAGCGACAGGGTACCCCACGAGCAGTACTTC. Its protein product is CASSSDRVPHEQYF.

This clone was detected a few times. The genes are TRBV7-9 and TRBJ1-1; D unresolved. The CDR3 has 13 amino acids. V lost 5 bases, J lost 5 bases, and 12 bases lay in between. CDR1 is SEHNR, CDR2 FQNEAQ, per germline (reference sequence). This CDR3 reads CASSPSLVTEAFF. The CDR3 DNA sequence: TGTGCCAGCAGCCCATCCTTAGTTACTGAAGCTTTCTTT.

This clone appeared once. The chain joins TRBV2 to TRBJ1-1; 11 positions match TRBD1. The CDR3 has 16 residues. Germline trimming cut 4 bases from V and 5 bases from J; bases unmatched to any gene: 9. Germline CDR1 SNHLY, CDR2 FYNNEI. Here the CDR3 reads CASSAGQGAFQTEAFF. The DNA of the CDR3 is TGTGCCAGCAGTGCCGGACAGGGGGCTTTCCAGACTGAAGCTTTCTTT.

A note on this clone: Other DNA variants within this sample encode the same CDR3. This sequence joins TRBV28 and TRBJ1-1; no clear D. Germline-derived CDR1 and CDR2 are MDHEN and SYDVKM. Trimming removed 6 bases from V and 2 bases from J, with 4 bases in between. This CDR3 has 11 amino acids. The CDR3 DNA follows: TGTGCCAGCAGCCAAAACACTGAAGCTTTCTTT. It specifies CASSQNTEAFF.

The rearrangement links TRBV19 to TRBJ2-3, with 9 bases fitting TRBD2. This CDR3 is built from 15 residues. The germline CDR1 and CDR2 sequences are LNHDA and SQIVND (reference sequence). With 5 bases clipped from V and 4 bases from J, the junction kept 7 bases outside the gene matches. Here the CDR3 DNA reads TGTGCCAGTAGTCCGGTAGCGGGAGAGGCAGATACGCAGTATTTT. As protein: CASSPVAGEADTQYF.

The chain links TRBV4-1 to TRBJ2-2; D is possibly TRBD2 (5 bases). V lost 3 bases and J 1 base, leaving 9 bases between the germline ends. CDR1 MGHRA and CDR2 YSYEKL come from the germline V gene. CDR3 length: 15 residues. The CDR3 DNA reads TGCGCCAGCAGCCATCCTGGGAGGAACACCGGGGAGCTGTTTTTT. Protein sequence: CASSHPGRNTGELFF.

This clone has only one observation. CDR3 residues: CASSLTGTGGYQPQHF. CDR3 bases: TGCGCCAGCAGCCTTACCGGGACAGGGGGATACCAGCCCCAGCATTTT. The V gene is TRBV5-1, the J gene TRBJ1-5, with TRBD1 matching 11 bases. This CDR3 has 16 residues. V was pared by 4 bases and J by 7 bases, with 10 bases of the junction left unmatched. Germline V gives CDR1 SGHRS, CDR2 YFSETQ.